The rows below give T cell receptor beta chains drawn from one sample of a study of CD8+ T cells in alopecia areata. Profiling relied on immunoSEQ multiplex PCR, and the TCRdb table lists in-frame clones only, not all of them. The data contain about 150,000 clones, 55% of them singletons. Sequencing was performed on CD4+ T cells sorted from blood. The receptors derive from a human donor in good health. CDR3s include the opening cysteine and the closing phenylalanine or tryptophan. A D gene is named only where the DNA matches it firmly. The size of a clone is reported for some rows only, either as once, few or many, or as a class for expanded clones.

j_call d_call clone_size v_call cdr3_nt cdr3_aa
TRBJ2-7 TRBD2 NA TRBV6-5 TGTGCCAGCACAAGCGGGAGAGCGTACGAGCAGTACTTC CASTSGRAYEQYF
TRBJ1-4 NA few TRBV29-1 TGCAGCGGGGGACGGCAGAATGAAAAACTGTTTTTT CSGGRQNEKLFF
TRBJ2-5 TRBD2 NA TRBV4-1 TGCGCCAGCAGCCAAGTCGTGGCGGGAGGTGAGACCCAGTACTTC CASSQVVAGGETQYF
TRBJ2-1 NA few TRBV4-1 TGCGCCAGCAGCCCATCGGGATATGAGCAGTTCTTC CASSPSGYEQFF
TRBJ2-5 NA few TRBV2 TGTGCCAGGATGGTGGACGGAACCCAGTACTTC CARMVDGTQYF
TRBJ2-7 NA few TRBV14 TGTGCCAGCAGCTCACCATACTCCTACGAGCAGTACTTC CASSSPYSYEQYF
TRBJ1-5 TRBD1 NA TRBV29-1 TGCAGCGTTGCTGCCGGGACAGGAGAGGGTCAGCCCCAGCATTTT CSVAAGTGEGQPQHF
TRBJ1-2 NA NA TRBV30 TGTGCCTGGAGTGTACTCAGGGAGGGTGGCTACACCTTC CAWSVLREGGYTF
TRBJ2-5 TRBD2 NA TRBV27 TGTGCCAGCAGTCCGGGACTAGCGGGAGAGACCCAGTACTTC CASSPGLAGETQYF
TRBJ1-1 TRBD1 NA TRBV29-1 TGCAGCGTTGGTCCGGGGACAGGGTTCGCTTTCTTT CSVGPGTGFAFF
TRBJ1-5 NA NA TRBV6-6 TGTGCCAGCAGCCCCCAGGGGCTTAGCAATCAGCCCCAGCATTTT CASSPQGLSNQPQHF
TRBJ2-1 TRBD1 NA TRBV5-1 TGCGCCAGCAGCTTGGAAGCAGGGGGCTCCTACAATGAGCAGTTCTTC CASSLEAGGSYNEQFF
TRBJ1-5 NA once TRBV2 TGTGCCAGCAGTGCAGAGCTCAATCAGCCCCAGCATTTT CASSAELNQPQHF
TRBJ2-2 NA few TRBV30 TGTGCCTGGAGTGGGACAAGGCCAGACACCGGGGAGCTGTTTTTT CAWSGTRPDTGELFF
TRBJ2-3 TRBD2 NA TRBV15 TGTGCCACCAGCGTGGGAGGGACGAGAAGCACAGATACGCAGTATTTT CATSVGGTRSTDTQYF
TRBJ2-7 TRBD2 once TRBV29-1 TGCAGCGCTCTAGGACTAGCGGGAGGGACAGGCTCCTACGAGCAGTACTTC CSALGLAGGTGSYEQYF
TRBJ2-5 NA NA TRBV13 TGTGCCAGCAGCCCCGCCCGCCCGGGGGCAAGGCAAGAGACCCAGTACTTC CASSPARPGARQETQYF
TRBJ2-2 NA NA TRBV4-2 TGTGCCAGCAGCCAAGATCAGATCCGCACCGGGGAGCTGTTTTTT CASSQDQIRTGELFF
TRBJ2-7 TRBD1 NA TRBV4-2 TGTGCCAGCAGCCAAACCGGGACAGGACTCTACGAGCAGTACTTC CASSQTGTGLYEQYF
TRBJ1-1 NA few TRBV7-9 TGTGCCATTTCGCGGGATGCCCGAGGGACTTTCTTT CAISRDARGTFF
TRBJ2-7 NA NA TRBV29-1 TGCAGCGTTTCGAGGGGCTCCGAGCAGTACTTC CSVSRGSEQYF
TRBJ2-1 TRBD1 NA TRBV25-1 TGTGCCAGCAGTGGCCGGGACAGAGTCTACAATGAGCAGTTCTTC CASSGRDRVYNEQFF
TRBJ2-5 NA NA TRBV28 TGTGCCACCATCGGGACTGACCAAGAGACCCAGTACTTC CATIGTDQETQYF
TRBJ2-7 TRBD1 NA TRBV2 TGTGCCAGCAGTCCCGGGACAGGATCCTACGAGCAGTACTTC CASSPGTGSYEQYF
TRBJ2-7 TRBD2 NA TRBV29-1 TGCAGCGTTGGGGGACTAGCGGGACCCTACGAGCAGTACTTC CSVGGLAGPYEQYF
TRBJ2-4 NA NA TRBV4-1 TGCGCCAGCAGCCAACCTGGCAGAACGGCGGACATTCAGTACTTC CASSQPGRTADIQYF
TRBJ1-4 TRBD1 once TRBV29-1 TGCAGCGTTGAGTCGACAGGGTTCGAAAAACTGTTTTTT CSVESTGFEKLFF
TRBJ2-1 NA once TRBV2 TGTGCCAGCAGCCTAAACAGGGTGGCCTACAATGAGCAGTTCTTC CASSLNRVAYNEQFF
TRBJ2-7 NA NA TRBV27 TGTGCCAGCAGTTTTTCCCCCCACTACGAGCAGTACTTC CASSFSPHYEQYF
TRBJ2-7 TRBD2 NA TRBV29-1 TGCAGCGTTGGGGACTACGCCGAGCAGTACTTC CSVGDYAEQYF
TRBJ2-7 TRBD2 NA TRBV27 TGTGCCAGCTCTCGTTGGGGGGGATCCTACGAGCAGTACTTC CASSRWGGSYEQYF
TRBJ2-3 TRBD2 NA TRBV7-9 TGTGCCAGCGGGTCTTGGGGGGGAACAGATACGCAGTATTTT CASGSWGGTDTQYF
TRBJ1-5 NA NA TRBV29-1 TGCAGCGCCATCCTCACGGGGCAGCCTAATCAGCCCCAGCATTTT CSAILTGQPNQPQHF
TRBJ2-5 NA NA TRBV13 TGTGCCAGCAGCTTGATGTACCAAGAGACCCAGTACTTC CASSLMYQETQYF
TRBJ2-7 NA few TRBV29-1 TGCAGCGTTGAAGTAACTACCTACGAGCAGTACTTC CSVEVTTYEQYF
TRBJ2-6 NA NA TRBV28 TGTGCCAGCAGCTCCCATACCTCTGGGGCCAACGTCCTGACTTTC CASSSHTSGANVLTF
TRBJ2-2 NA NA TRBV9 TGTGCCAGCAGCGTGTCCGGGAACACCGGGGAGCTGTTTTTT CASSVSGNTGELFF
TRBJ1-1 NA NA TRBV7-8 TGTGCCAGCAGTCTTCGGACTGGGGGTAACACTGAAGCTTTCTTT CASSLRTGGNTEAFF
TRBJ2-1 NA NA TRBV29-1 TGCAGCGTTGGGAGCTTCGGGTCGGTTAGTGGTTACAATGAGCAGTTCTTC CSVGSFGSVSGYNEQFF
TRBJ2-1 TRBD2 NA TRBV7-6 TGTGCCAGCAGCTTAGGACTAGCGGGGCGAAGCTCCTACAATGAGCAGTTCTTC CASSLGLAGRSSYNEQFF
TRBJ2-3 TRBD2 NA TRBV7-2 TGTGCCAGCAGCTTTTCGGGAGGGACAGATACGCAGTATTTT CASSFSGGTDTQYF
TRBJ1-5 NA few TRBV7-9 TGTGCCAGCAGCTTAGCAGGGGATCAGCCCCAGCATTTT CASSLAGDQPQHF